This T cell receptor beta chain originates from a study of blood T cell repertoires in COVID-19. About the study: PBMCs, B-cell-depleted T cells, or T cells provided the cDNA or gDNA that made up the material.

This CDR3 region has 15 residues. V lost 3 bases and J 0 bases, leaving 10 bases between the germline ends. The germline V gene encodes CDR1 SGDLS and CDR2 YYNGEE. Only in-frame clones appear in the TCRdb table, and some are missing; sequencing was by immunoSEQ multiplex PCR. Among about 220,000 clones listed, 82% were seen once. The source of this sequence is a woman aged 80 or over with COVID-19, enrolled during active disease. Material: peripheral blood. This sequence joins TRBV9 and TRBJ2-1; weak D call: TRBD2 (5 bases). In nucleotides, the CDR3 is TGTGCCAGCAGCGCGACTACTAGCTCCTACAATGAGCAGTTCTTC. Protein: CASSATTSSYNEQFF.